This TCR beta chain was documented in a study of cytomegalovirus exposure and HLA in healthy donors. Whole-study findings and limits: Most TCR sequences proved rare, with some public TCRs found in many donors.

Concerning this clone: Antigen: not known.

Researchers ran the PCR with 60 Vbeta and 13 Jbeta primers. Clones were sequenced by immunoSEQ multiplex PCR, and TCRdb holds only the in-frame ones, with some missing. The sample consists of about 160,000 clones, under 80% of them appearing once. The receptor comes from a woman between 25 and 40 years old in good health and CMV-seronegative. The sequencing input was PBMCs.

The CDR3 loop is CASSLAPFYEQYF. CDR3 nucleotide sequence: TGTGCCAGCAGCTTAGCTCCGTTTTACGAGCAGTACTTC. The chain couples TRBV11-2 to TRBJ2-7; D uncertain. This CDR3 spans 13 amino acids. Germline CDR1 is SGHAT and CDR2 is FQNNGV. The germline V and J ends were trimmed by 1 base and 4 bases, with 8 bases remaining between them.